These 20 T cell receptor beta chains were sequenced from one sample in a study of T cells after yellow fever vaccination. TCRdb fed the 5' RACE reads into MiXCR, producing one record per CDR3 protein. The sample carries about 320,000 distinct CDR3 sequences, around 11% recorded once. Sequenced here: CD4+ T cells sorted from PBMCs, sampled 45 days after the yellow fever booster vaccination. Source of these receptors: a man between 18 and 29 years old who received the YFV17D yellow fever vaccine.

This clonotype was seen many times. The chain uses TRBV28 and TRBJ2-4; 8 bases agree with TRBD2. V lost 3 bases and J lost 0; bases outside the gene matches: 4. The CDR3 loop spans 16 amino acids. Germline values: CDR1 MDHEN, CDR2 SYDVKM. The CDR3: CASSLSLAGAKNIQYF. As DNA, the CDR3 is TGTGCCAGCAGTTTGAGCCTAGCGGGAGCCAAAAACATTCAGTACTTC.

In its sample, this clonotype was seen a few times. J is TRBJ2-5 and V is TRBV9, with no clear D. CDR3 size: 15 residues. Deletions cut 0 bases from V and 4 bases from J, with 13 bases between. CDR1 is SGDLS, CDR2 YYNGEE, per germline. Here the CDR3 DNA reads TGTGCCAGCAGCGTAGGCGGCGAGTCCTCAGAGACCCAGTACTTC. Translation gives CASSVGGESSETQYF.

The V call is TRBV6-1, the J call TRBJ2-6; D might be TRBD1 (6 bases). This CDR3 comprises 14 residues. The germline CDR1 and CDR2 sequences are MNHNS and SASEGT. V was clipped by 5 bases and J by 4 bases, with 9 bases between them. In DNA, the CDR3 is TGTGCCAGCAGTTGGGGGCCGGGGGCCAACGTCCTGACTTTC. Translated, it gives CASSWGPGANVLTF.

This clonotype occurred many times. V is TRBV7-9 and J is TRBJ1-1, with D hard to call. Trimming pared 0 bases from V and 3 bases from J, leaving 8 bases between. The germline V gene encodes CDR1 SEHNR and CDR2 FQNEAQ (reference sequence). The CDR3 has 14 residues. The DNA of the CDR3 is TGTGCCAGCAGCTTAGCGAATCGGTACACTGAAGCTTTCTTT. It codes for CASSLANRYTEAFF. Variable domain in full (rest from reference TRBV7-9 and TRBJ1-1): DTGVSQNPRHKITKRGQNVTFRCDPISEHNRLYWYRQTLGQGPEFLTYFQNEAQLEKSRLLSDRFSAERPKGSFSTLEIQRTEQGDSAMYLCASSLANRYTEAFFGQGTRLTVV.

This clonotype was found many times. CDR3 nucleotide sequence: TGCGCCAGCAGCCTGGGACAGGGCCGCGGCACTGAAGCTTTCTTT. Amino acids: CASSLGQGRGTEAFF. The gene calls are TRBV5-1 and TRBJ1-1, with 9 positions matching TRBD1. Germline V gives CDR1 SGHRS, CDR2 YFSETQ. The V and J ends lost 4 bases and 4 bases, in that order; junction bases with no gene match: 8. The CDR3 has 15 residues.

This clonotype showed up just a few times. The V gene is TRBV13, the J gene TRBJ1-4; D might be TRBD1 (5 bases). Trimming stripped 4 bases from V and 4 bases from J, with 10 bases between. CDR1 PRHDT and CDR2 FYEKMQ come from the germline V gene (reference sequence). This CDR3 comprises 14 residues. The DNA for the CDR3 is TGTGCCAGCAGCTCGACAGAGAGTAATGAAAAACTGTTTTTT. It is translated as CASSSTESNEKLFF.

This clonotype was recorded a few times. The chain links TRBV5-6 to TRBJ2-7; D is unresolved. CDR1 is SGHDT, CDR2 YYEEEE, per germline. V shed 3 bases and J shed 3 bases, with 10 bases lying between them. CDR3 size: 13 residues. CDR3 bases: TGTGCCAGCAGCTCTGGGCCATTCTACGAGCAGTACGTC. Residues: CASSSGPFYEQYV.

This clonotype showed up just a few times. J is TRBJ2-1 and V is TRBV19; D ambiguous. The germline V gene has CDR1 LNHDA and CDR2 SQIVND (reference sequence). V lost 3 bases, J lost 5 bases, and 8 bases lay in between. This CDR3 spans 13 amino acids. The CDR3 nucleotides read TGTGCCAGTAGTATCTCCCAGAACAATGAGCAGTTCTTC. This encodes CASSISQNNEQFF.

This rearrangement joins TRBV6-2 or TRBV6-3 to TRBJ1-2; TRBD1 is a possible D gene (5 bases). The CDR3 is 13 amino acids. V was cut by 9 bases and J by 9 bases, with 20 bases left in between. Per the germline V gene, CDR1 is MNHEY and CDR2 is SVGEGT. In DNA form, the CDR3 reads TGTGCCAGTTCGACAAACACAGGCGGCCGCTACACCTTC. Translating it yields CASSTNTGGRYTF.

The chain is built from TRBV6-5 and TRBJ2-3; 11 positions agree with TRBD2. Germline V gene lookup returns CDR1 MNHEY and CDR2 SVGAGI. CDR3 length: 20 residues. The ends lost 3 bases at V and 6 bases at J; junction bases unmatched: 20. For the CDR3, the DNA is TGTGCCAGCAGTTATTTCTCCTCGATTGGACTAGCGGGCGCGTGGGATACGCAGTATTTT. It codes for CASSYFSSIGLAGAWDTQYF.

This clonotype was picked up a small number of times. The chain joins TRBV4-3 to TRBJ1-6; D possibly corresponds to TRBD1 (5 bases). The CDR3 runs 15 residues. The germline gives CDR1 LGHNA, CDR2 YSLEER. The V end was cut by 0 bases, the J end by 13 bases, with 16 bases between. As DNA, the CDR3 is TGCGCCAGCAGCCAAGAGGGAAGGGGAAGGATGCCCCTCCACTTT. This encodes CASSQEGRGRMPLHF.

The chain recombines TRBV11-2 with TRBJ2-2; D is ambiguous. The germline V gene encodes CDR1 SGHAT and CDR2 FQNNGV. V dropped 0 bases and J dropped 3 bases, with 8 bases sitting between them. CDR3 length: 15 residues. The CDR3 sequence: CASSLEGFHTGELFF. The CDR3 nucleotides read TGTGCCAGCAGCTTAGAGGGCTTCCACACCGGGGAGCTGTTTTTT.

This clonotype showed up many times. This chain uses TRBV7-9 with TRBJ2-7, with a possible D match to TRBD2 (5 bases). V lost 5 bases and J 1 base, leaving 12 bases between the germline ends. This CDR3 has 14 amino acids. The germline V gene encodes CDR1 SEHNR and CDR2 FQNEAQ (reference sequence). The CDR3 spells CASSPTRGSYEQYF. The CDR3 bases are TGTGCCAGCAGCCCAACCCGGGGATCCTACGAGCAGTACTTC.

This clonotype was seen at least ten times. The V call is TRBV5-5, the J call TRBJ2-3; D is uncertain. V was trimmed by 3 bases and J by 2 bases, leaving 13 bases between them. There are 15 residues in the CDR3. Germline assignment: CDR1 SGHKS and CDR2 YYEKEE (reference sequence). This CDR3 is CASSSRGRFTDTQYF. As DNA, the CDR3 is TGTGCCAGCAGCTCCCGCGGCAGGTTCACAGATACGCAGTATTTT.

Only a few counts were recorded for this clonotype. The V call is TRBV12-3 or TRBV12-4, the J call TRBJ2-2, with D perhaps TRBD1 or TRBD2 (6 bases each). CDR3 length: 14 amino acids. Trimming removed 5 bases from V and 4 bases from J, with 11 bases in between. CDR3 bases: TGTGCCAGCAGTCGCCGGGGGCCCACCGGGGAGCTGTTTTTT. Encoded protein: CASSRRGPTGELFF.

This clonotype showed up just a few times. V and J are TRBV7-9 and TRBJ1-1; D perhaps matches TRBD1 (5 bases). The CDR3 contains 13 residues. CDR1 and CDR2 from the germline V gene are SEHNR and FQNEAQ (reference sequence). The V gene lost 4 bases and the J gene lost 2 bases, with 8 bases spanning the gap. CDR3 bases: TGTGCCAGCAGCTCTGGGACCAACACTGAAGCTTTCTTT. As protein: CASSSGTNTEAFF.

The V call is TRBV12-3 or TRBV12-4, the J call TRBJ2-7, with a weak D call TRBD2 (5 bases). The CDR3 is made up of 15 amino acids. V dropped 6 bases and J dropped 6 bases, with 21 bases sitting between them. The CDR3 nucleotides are TGTGCCAGCAGCCTCGGGTCCGGACGACTACTCGAGCAGTACTTC. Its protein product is CASSLGSGRLLEQYF.

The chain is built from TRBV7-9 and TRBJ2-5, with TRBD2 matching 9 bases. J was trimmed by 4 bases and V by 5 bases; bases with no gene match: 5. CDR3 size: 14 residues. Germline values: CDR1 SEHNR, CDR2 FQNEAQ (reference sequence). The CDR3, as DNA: TGTGCCAGCAGCGTGCGGGAGGGGGCAGAGACCCAGTACTTC. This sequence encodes CASSVREGAETQYF.

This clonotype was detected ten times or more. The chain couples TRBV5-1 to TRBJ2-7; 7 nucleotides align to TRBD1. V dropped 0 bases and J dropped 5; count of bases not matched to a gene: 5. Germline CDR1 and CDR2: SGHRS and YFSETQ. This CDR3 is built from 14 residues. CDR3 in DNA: TGCGCCAGCAGCTTGGGGACAGGAGGTGACGAGCAGTACGTC. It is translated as CASSLGTGGDEQYV.

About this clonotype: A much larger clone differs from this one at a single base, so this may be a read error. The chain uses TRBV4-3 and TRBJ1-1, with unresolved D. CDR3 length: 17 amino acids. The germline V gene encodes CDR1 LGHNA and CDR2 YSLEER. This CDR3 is CASSQEAARRGQAEGFF. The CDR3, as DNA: TGCGCCAGCAGCCAAGAGGCTGCGAGAAGAGGGCAAGCTGAAGGTTTCTTT.